Listed here is a single TCR beta chain. This clonotype was counted between two and nine times. Which antigen it targets is not known. There are no base qualities to consult, and no much larger clone falls within one base. This specimen belongs to a study of blood T cells in healthy people across ages (dated by TCRdb to 2014 to 2015). With respect to the entire study: Template switching captured roughly one uniquely barcoded TCR beta cDNA molecule per two T cells in model experiments. The study measured age-related changes in TCR beta repertoire diversity using deep sequencing normalized with unique cDNA molecular identifiers. The donors were divided into four age groups: young (average 16 years), middle-aged (about 39), aged (roughly 66) and long-lived (82). To avoid experimental bias, donors of different ages were spread randomly across the sequencing lanes. For two donors (one aged 18 to 29 and one aged 80 or older), the study analyzed two additional independent replicas of 1 million unique cDNA reads from the same blood draw. Findings and caveats that apply to the study as a whole: Estimates of total diversity based on one million sequenced T cells were considered lower bounds and underestimates. As age increased, observed TCR beta diversity per million T cells dropped in a roughly linear way, and a significant reduction was already evident by age 40. Compared with the aged group, more naive CD4+ T cells, fewer expanded clones and increased TCR diversity were shown by the long-lived group, suggesting age selection. Bulk unsorted PBMC profiling prevented conclusive comparison of naive and antigen-experienced compartments. There was a strong correlation between observed TCR beta diversity and the percentage of naive T cells measured by flow cytometry. The CMV infection status of donors was not known, potentially confounding age-related changes in expanded clonotypes.

Systemically healthy Caucasian individuals from Russia, around 38 in total and aged about 6 to 95 years, were included as donors. About 10 milliliters of peripheral blood were drawn from each donor into EDTA-treated Vacutainer tubes. PBMCs were isolated by Ficoll-Paque density-gradient centrifugation, with at least 6 million obtained per sample. Total RNA was extracted from PBMCs with Trizol reagent, with at least 5.5 micrograms obtained per sample. For every donor, flow cytometry on a PBMC aliquot measured the percentage of naive CD45RAhigh/CD27high T cells. Libraries were prepared through 5' RACE. Sequencing relied on an Illumina HiSeq 2500. The second PCR ran for about 6 to 11 cycles and used a J-beta primer mix along with a sample-barcoded 5' primer. A template-switch 5' adaptor carrying 12 random nucleotides introduced a unique molecular identifier onto each TCR beta cDNA molecule. Each sample yielded at least 2.5 million CDR3-containing paired-end reads. All of the RNA was converted into first-strand cDNA using the Mint cDNA synthesis kit, with a TRBC-specific oligonucleotide serving as the primer. All cDNA was treated with uracil-DNA glycosylase and then went through a first 18-cycle PCR with the universal primers M1SS and BC2_uni_R. Per the source publication's procedure: Normalization of each sample was performed by random selection of 1 million high-quality reads, each carrying a distinct molecular identifier. Instead of being binned into consensus sequences, reads that shared molecular identifiers were thrown out. CDR3 identification, clonotype clustering and error correction used MiTCR with a Q25 quality threshold and the strictest error-elimination algorithm. A nonparametric unseen species model using Euler transformation provided a lower-bound estimate of total TCR beta diversity. TCRdb itself trimmed the public reads at Q25 with fastp, ran MiXCR and retained productive beta chains. Merged by CDR3 protein, the rows form single entries marked with the most common genes and DNA. For this entry, the V and J calls and clone size follow TCRdb and not the study's own pipeline. This sample holds some 1.6 million distinct CDR3 sequences; around 36% were observed only once. Of the sample, about 10% is held by the ten largest clones.

A distance of 19 bases separates the germline ends of V and J, which lose 6 bases and 1 base respectively. The germline V gene specifies MDHEN as CDR1 and SYDVKM as CDR2. Taken from cysteine to phenylalanine, the CDR3 has 16 residues. Just CDR3 DNA is preserved here, 48 bases in frame from base 1. The chain links TRBV28 with TRBJ2-7; D gene: possibly TRBD1, on 6 matching bases. The receptor was derived from a woman aged 30 to 39 in good health. Sequences were obtained from blood. CDR3 reads: CASREENRDLSYEQYF. The nucleotide sequence is TGTGCCAGCAGGGAGGAAAACAGGGATCTATCCTACGAGCAGTACTTC.